The T cell receptor beta chain described here comes from a study of T cell changes during pregnancy in multiple sclerosis. Measured with immunoSEQ multiplex PCR; TCRdb has only the in-frame clones, and not every one. The sample includes about 71,000 clones, just over 90% of them seen just once. Germline V gene lookup returns CDR1 MNHEY and CDR2 SMNVEV (reference sequence). The CDR3 runs 13 residues. The germline V and J ends were trimmed by 8 bases and 4 bases, with 14 bases remaining between them. The chain combines TRBV27 with TRBJ1-1; D is possibly TRBD1 (5 bases). The sequence derives from a female donor with multiple sclerosis, enrolled in a pregnancy study. Here the sequenced sample was peripheral blood, taken in the third trimester of pregnancy. CDR3 protein: CASRTGGSTEAFF. DNA for the CDR3: TGTGCCAGCCGGACGGGGGGTAGCACTGAAGCTTTCTTT.